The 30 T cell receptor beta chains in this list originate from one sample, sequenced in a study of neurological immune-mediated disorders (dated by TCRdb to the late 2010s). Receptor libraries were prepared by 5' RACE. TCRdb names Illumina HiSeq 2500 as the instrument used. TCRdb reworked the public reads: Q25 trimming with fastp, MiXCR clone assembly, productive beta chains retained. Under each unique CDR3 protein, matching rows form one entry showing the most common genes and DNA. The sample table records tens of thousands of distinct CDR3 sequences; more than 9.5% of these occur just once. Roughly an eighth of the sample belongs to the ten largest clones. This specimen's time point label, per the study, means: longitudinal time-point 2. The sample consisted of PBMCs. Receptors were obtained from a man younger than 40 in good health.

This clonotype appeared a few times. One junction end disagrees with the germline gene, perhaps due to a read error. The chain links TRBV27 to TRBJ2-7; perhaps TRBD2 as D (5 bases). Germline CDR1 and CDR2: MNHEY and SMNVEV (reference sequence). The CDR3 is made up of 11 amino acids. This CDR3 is CAVRSWAGELF. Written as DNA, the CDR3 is TGTGCCGTTCGGTCATGGGCGGGCGAACTCTTC.

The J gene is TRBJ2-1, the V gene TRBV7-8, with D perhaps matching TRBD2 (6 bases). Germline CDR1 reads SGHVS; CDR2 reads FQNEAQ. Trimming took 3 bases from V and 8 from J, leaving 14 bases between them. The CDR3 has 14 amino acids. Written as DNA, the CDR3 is TGTGCCAGCAGCTTTGCGGGGCCTGTGTATGAGCAGTTCTTC. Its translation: CASSFAGPVYEQFF.

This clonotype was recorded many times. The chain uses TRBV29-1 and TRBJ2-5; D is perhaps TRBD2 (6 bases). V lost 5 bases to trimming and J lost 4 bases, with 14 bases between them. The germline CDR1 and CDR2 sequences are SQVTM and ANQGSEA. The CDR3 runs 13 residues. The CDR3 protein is CSVTLSSAETQYF. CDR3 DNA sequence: TGCAGCGTTACCTTATCTAGCGCAGAGACCCAGTACTTC. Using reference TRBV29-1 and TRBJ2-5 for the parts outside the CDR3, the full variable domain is SAVISQKPSRDICQRGTSLTIQCQVDSQVTMMFWYRQQPGQSLTLIATANQGSEATYESGFVIDKFPISRPNLTFSTLTVSNMSPEDSSIYLCSVTLSSAETQYFGPGTRLLVL.

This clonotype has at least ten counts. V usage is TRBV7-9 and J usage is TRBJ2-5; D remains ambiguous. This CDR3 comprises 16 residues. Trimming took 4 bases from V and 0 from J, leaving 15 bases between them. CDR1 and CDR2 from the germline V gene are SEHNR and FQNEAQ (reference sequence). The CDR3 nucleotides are TGTGCCAGCAGCTCCGCCGGCCCGCCCTACCAAGAGACCCAGTACTTC. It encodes CASSSAGPPYQETQYF.

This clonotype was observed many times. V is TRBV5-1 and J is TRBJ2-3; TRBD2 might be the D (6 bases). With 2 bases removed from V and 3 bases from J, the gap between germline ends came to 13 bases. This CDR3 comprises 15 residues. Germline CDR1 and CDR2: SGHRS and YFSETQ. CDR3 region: CASSFNGGMTDTQYF. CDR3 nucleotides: TGCGCCAGCAGCTTCAACGGGGGAATGACAGATACGCAGTATTTT.

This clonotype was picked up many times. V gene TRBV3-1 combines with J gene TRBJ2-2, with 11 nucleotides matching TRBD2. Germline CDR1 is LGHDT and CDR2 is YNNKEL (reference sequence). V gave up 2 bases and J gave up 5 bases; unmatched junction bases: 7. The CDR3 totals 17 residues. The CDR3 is CASSQQTSGTSTGELFF. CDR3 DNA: TGTGCCAGCAGCCAACAGACTAGCGGGACATCTACCGGGGAGCTGTTTTTT.

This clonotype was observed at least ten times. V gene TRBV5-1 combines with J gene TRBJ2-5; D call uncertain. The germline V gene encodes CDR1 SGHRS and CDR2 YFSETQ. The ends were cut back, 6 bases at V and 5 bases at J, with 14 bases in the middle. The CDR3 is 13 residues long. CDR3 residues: CASTQPEAETQYF. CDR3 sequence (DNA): TGCGCCAGCACCCAACCCGAGGCGGAGACCCAGTACTTC. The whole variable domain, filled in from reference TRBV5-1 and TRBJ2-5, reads KAGVTQTPRYLIKTRGQQVTLSCSPISGHRSVSWYQQTPGQGLQFLFEYFSETQRNKGNFPGRFSGRQFSNSRSEMNVSTLELGDSALYLCASTQPEAETQYFGPGTRLLVL.

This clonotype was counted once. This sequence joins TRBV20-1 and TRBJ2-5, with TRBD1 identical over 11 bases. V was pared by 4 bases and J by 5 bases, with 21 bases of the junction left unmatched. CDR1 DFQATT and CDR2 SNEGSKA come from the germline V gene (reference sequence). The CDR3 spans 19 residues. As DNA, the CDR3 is TGCAGTGCTATGGAGACTATCGCGGACAGGGGGCGCTGGGTTGAGACCCAGTACTTC. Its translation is CSAMETIADRGRWVETQYF.

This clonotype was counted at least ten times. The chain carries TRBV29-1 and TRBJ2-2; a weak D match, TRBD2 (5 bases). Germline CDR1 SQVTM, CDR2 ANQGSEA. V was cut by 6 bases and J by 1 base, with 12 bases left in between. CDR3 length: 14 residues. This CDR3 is CSVTDEGNTGELFF. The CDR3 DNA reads TGCAGCGTCACTGACGAGGGGAACACCGGGGAGCTGTTTTTT.

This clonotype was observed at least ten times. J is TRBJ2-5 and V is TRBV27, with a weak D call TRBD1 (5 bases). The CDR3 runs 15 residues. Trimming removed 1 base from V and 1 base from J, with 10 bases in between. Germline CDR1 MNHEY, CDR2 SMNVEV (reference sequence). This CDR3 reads CASSLWSGRQETQYF. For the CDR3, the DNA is TGTGCCAGCAGTTTATGGTCAGGGCGCCAAGAGACCCAGTACTTC.

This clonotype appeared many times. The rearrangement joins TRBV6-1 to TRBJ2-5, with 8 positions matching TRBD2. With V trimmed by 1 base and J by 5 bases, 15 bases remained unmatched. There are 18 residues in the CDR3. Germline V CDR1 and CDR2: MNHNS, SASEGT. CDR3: CASSEGTLAGSEGETQYF. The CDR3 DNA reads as TGTGCCAGCAGTGAAGGGACCCTAGCGGGCTCCGAGGGGGAGACCCAGTACTTC.

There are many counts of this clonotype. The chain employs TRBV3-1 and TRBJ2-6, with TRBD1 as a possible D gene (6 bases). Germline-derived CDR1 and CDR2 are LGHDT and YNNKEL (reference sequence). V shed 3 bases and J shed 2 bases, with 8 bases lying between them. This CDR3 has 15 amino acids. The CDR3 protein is CASSHGQPGANVLTF. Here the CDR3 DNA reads TGTGCCAGCAGCCACGGACAGCCTGGGGCCAACGTCCTGACTTTC.

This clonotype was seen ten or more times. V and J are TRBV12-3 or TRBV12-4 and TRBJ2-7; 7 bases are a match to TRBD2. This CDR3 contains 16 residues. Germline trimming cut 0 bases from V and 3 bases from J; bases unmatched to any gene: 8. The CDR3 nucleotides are TGTGCCAGCAGTTTAGCGCGTGGCGGGAGTAGCTACGAGCAGTACTTC. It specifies CASSLARGGSSYEQYF.

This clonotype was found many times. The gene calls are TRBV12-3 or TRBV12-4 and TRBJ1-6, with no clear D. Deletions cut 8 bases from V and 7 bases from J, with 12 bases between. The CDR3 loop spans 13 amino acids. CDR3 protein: CASAMTRNSPLHF. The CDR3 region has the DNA TGTGCCAGCGCGATGACCCGAAATTCACCCCTCCACTTT.

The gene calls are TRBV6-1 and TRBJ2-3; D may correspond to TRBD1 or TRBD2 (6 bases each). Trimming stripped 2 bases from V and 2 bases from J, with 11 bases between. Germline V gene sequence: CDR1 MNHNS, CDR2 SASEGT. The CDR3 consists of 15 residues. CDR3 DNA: TGTGCCAGCAGTGAACTGGGGGGCGTCACAGATACGCAGTATTTT. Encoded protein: CASSELGGVTDTQYF.

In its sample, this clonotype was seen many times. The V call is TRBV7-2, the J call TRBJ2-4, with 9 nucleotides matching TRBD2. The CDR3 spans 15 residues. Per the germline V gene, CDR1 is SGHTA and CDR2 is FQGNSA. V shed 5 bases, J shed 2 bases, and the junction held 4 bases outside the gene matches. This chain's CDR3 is CASSQAGGTKNIQYF. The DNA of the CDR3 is TGTGCCAGCAGCCAGGCGGGGGGGACCAAAAACATTCAGTACTTC.

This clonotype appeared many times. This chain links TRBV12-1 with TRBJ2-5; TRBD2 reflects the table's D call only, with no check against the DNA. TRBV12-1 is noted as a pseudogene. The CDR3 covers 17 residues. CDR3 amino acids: CASSPLGLEGSQETQYF. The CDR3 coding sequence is TGTGCCAGCAGCCCACTGGGACTAGAGGGTTCACAAGAGACCCAGTACTTC.

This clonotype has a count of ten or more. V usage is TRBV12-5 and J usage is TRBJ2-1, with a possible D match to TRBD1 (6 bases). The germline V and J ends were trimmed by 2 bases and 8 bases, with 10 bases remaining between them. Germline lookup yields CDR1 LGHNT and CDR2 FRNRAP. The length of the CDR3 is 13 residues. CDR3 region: CASGLTGRHEQFF. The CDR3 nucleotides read TGTGCTAGTGGTTTGACAGGGCGGCATGAGCAGTTCTTC.

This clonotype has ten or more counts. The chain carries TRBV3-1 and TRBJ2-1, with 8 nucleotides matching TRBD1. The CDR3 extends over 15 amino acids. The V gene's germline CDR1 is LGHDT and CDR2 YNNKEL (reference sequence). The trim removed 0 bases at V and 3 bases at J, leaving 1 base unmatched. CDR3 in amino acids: CASSQDRGHYNEQFF. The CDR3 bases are TGTGCCAGCAGCCAAGACAGGGGGCACTACAATGAGCAGTTCTTC.

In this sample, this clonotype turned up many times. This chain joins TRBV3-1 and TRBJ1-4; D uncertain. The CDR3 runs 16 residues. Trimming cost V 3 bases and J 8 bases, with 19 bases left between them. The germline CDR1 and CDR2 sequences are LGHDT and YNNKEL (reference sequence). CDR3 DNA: TGTGCCAGCAGCCATTGGTCCGTGGTTGTACCCGAAAAACTGTTTTTT. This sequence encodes CASSHWSVVVPEKLFF. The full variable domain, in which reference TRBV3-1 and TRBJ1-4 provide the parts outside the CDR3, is DTAVSQTPKYLVTQMGNDKSIKCEQNLGHDTMYWYKQDSKKFLKIMFSYNNKELIINETVPNRFSPKSPDKAHLNLHINSLELGDSAVYFCASSHWSVVVPEKLFFGSGTQLSVL.

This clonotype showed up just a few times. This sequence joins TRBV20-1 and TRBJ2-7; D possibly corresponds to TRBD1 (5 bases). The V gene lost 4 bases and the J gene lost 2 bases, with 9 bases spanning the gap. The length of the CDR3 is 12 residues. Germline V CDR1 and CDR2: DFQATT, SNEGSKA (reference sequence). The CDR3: CSAKQDAYEQYF. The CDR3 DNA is TGCAGTGCTAAACAGGACGCCTACGAGCAGTACTTC.

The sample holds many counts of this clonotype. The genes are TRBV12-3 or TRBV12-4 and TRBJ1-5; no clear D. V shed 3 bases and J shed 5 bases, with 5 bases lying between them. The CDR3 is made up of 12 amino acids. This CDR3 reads CASSFQDQPQHF. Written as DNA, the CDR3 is TGTGCCAGCAGTTTCCAGGATCAGCCCCAGCATTTT.

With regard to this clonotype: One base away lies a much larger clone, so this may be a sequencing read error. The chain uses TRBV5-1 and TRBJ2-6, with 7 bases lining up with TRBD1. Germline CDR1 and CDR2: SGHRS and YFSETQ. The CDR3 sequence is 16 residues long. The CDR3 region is CASKDRALTGTNVLTF. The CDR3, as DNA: TGCGCCAGTAAAGACAGGGCGCTAACTGGGACCAACGTCCTGACTTTC.

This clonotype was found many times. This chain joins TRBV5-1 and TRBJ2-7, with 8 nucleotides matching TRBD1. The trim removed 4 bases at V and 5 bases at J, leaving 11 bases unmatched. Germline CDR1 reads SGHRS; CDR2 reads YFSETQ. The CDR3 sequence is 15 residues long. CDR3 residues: CASSPTGGLLDEQYF. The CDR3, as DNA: TGCGCCAGCAGCCCTACAGGGGGACTCCTCGACGAGCAGTACTTC.

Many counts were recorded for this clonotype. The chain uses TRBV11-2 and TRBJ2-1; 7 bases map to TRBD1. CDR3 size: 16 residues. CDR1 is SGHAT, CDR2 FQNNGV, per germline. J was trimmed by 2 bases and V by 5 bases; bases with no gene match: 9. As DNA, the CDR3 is TGTGCCAGCAGCCATCTTGGACAGGCCCCCTACAATGAGCAGTTCTTC. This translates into CASSHLGQAPYNEQFF.

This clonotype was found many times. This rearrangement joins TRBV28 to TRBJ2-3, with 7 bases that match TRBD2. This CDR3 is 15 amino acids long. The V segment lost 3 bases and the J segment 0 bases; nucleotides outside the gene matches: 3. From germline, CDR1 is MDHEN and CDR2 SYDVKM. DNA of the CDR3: TGTGCCAGCAGTTTGAGGCGGGAGAGCACAGATACGCAGTATTTT. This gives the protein CASSLRRESTDTQYF. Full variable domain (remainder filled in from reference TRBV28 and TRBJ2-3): DVKVTQSSRYLVKRTGEKVFLECVQDMDHENMFWYRQDPGLGLRLIYFSYDVKMKEKGDIPEGYSVSREKKERFSLILESASTNQTSMYLCASSLRRESTDTQYFGPGTRLTVL.

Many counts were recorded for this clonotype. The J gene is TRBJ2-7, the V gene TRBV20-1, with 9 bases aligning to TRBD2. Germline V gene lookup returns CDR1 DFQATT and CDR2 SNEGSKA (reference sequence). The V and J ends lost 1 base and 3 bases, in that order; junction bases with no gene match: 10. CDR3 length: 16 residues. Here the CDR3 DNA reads TGCAGTGCTAGAGCTACGCGACTAGCGGACCTCTACGAGCAGTACTTC. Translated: CSARATRLADLYEQYF.

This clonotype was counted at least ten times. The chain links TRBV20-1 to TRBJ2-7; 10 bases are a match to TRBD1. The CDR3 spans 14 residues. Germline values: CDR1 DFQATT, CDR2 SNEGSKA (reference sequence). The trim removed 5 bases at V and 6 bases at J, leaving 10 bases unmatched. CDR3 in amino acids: CSAYPGTGAPEQYF. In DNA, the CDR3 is TGCAGTGCTTACCCGGGGACAGGGGCGCCCGAGCAGTACTTC.

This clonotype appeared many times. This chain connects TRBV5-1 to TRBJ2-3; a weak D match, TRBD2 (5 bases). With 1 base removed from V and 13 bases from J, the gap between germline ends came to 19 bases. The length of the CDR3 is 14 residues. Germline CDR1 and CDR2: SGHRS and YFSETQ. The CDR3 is CASSLRGVEVSKYF. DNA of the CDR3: TGCGCCAGCAGCTTGCGGGGAGTTGAGGTTTCGAAGTATTTT.

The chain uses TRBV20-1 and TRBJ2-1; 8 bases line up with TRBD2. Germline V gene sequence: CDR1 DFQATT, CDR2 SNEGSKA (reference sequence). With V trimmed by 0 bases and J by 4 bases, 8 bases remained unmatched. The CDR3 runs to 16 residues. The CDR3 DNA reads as TGCAGTGCTAGAGATGGAGCGGGAGCTCTGTACAATGAGCAGTTCTTC. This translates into CSARDGAGALYNEQFF.